This entry lists 12 T cell receptor beta chains sequenced from one sample in a study of T cell responses to AZD1222 COVID-19 vaccine. Sequencing was performed with immunoSEQ multiplex PCR; in TCRdb, only in-frame clones are kept and a portion is missing. Of around 150,000 clones detected, about 90% appear once; the ten largest clones hold 1% to 1.5%. Sequencing used peripheral blood, obtained 28 days after the second AZD1222 dose. The receptors stem from an adult who received the AZD1222 COVID-19 vaccine.

The V and J genes are TRBV28 and TRBJ2-2; maybe TRBD1 (5 bases). This CDR3 has 15 residues. Trimming shortened V by 10 bases and J by 1 base, and 16 bases separated the two germline ends. Germline CDR1 is MDHEN and CDR2 is SYDVKM. CDR3 sequence (DNA): TGTGCCACGGGTCTAGGCCAGGGGAACACCGGGGAGCTGTTTTTT. Translated, it gives CATGLGQGNTGELFF.

This clone was detected a few times. The rearrangement uses TRBV5-6 and TRBJ1-2; D is ambiguous. V was pared by 4 bases and J by 0 bases, with 22 bases between. Germline loops: CDR1 SGHDT, CDR2 YYEEEE. The CDR3 contains 18 residues. CDR3 amino acids: CASSLPYAGSTANYGYTF. The DNA of the CDR3 is TGTGCCAGCAGCCTCCCATATGCGGGGTCCACAGCTAACTATGGCTACACCTTC.

The sample holds one count of this clone. This rearrangement joins TRBV10-3 to TRBJ2-7; 11 nucleotides line up with TRBD2. Germline-derived CDR1 and CDR2 are ENHRY and SYGVKD. V lost 3 bases and J lost 4; bases outside the gene matches: 8. The CDR3 contains 16 residues. The CDR3 coding sequence is TGTGCCATCAGTGACCGCACTAGCGGGAGTACATACGAGCAGTACTTC. It yields the protein CAISDRTSGSTYEQYF.

In this sample, this clone turned up once. The rearrangement uses TRBV10-3 and TRBJ1-5; TRBD1 might be the D (6 bases). V was pared by 11 bases and J by 2 bases, with 25 bases between. There are 17 residues in the CDR3. Germline CDR1 and CDR2: ENHRY and SYGVKD. The CDR3 DNA sequence: TGTGCCCCAGACGGGGGGGGCTCTCTGTTGGGCAATCAGCCCCAGCATTTT. Translating it yields CAPDGGGSLLGNQPQHF.

This clone was seen just once. J is TRBJ1-2 and V is TRBV18; D ambiguous. CDR1 is KGHSH, CDR2 LQKENI, per germline. CDR3 length equals 15 residues. Deletions cut 2 bases from V and 2 bases from J, with 12 bases between. The CDR3: CASSPGGDTNYGYTF. DNA for the CDR3: TGTGCCAGCTCACCAGGCGGAGATACCAACTATGGCTACACCTTC. Looking up the rest from reference TRBV18 and TRBJ1-2 gives the full variable domain: NAGVMQNPRHLVRRRGQEARLRCSPMKGHSHVYWYRQLPEEGLKFMVYLQKENIIDESGMPKERFSAEFPKEGPSILRIQQVVRGDSAAYFCASSPGGDTNYGYTFGSGTRLTVV.

V gene TRBV10-3 combines with J gene TRBJ2-7, with a tentative D call TRBD1 (6 bases). Between the trimmed V and J ends, which lost 1 base and 2 bases, there was a span of 12 bases. This CDR3 region has 15 residues. The germline V gene has CDR1 ENHRY and CDR2 SYGVKD. The CDR3 coding sequence is TGTGCCATCAGTGAGTTGATTGGGGGCCCCTACGAGCAGTACTTC. Protein product: CAISELIGGPYEQYF.

This clone was seen a single time. This chain links TRBV30 with TRBJ1-2, with no clear D. Trimming removed 4 bases from V and 3 bases from J, with 9 bases in between. The CDR3 spans 12 residues. Germline V CDR1 and CDR2: GTSNPN, SVGIG (reference sequence). The CDR3 here is CAWTEEYYGYTF. The CDR3, as DNA: TGTGCCTGGACTGAGGAATACTATGGCTACACCTTC.

V usage is TRBV10-3 and J usage is TRBJ2-7; TRBD2 aligns across 8 bases. The V gene's germline CDR1 is ENHRY and CDR2 SYGVKD. The CDR3 spans 16 residues. With 0 bases clipped from V and 3 bases from J, the junction kept 7 bases outside the gene matches. In nucleotides, the CDR3 is TGTGCCATCAGTGAGTCGTTCGGGACTAGATACTACGAGCAGTACTTC. Translation gives CAISESFGTRYYEQYF.

The rearrangement uses TRBV9 and TRBJ1-1; 9 positions match TRBD1. CDR3 length equals 14 residues. Trimming took 3 bases from V and 3 from J; bases not matched to a gene: 3. The germline V gene has CDR1 SGDLS and CDR2 YYNGEE. The CDR3 spells CASSGRDRDTEAFF. The CDR3 nucleotides are TGTGCCAGCAGCGGACGGGACAGGGACACTGAAGCTTTCTTT.

This chain uses TRBV14 with TRBJ2-7; D unresolved. This CDR3 region has 16 residues. Per the germline V gene, CDR1 is SGHDN and CDR2 is FVKESK. The V end lost 4 bases, the J end lost 6 bases, and 22 bases lay between the germline ends. CDR3 sequence: CASSPFHQRRLSEQYF. In nucleotides, the CDR3 is TGTGCCAGCAGCCCGTTCCACCAGAGGCGACTGAGCGAGCAGTACTTC.

This clone was observed a single time. The chain employs TRBV4-2 and TRBJ1-6; no clear D gene. V shed 0 bases and J shed 4 bases, with 13 bases lying between them. CDR1 and CDR2 from the germline V gene are LGHNA and YNFKEQ. The CDR3 has 17 residues. The CDR3 DNA reads as TGTGCCAGCAGCCAAGAAGTTCAGGAAAATTATAATTCACCCCTCCACTTT. Translating gives CASSQEVQENYNSPLHF.

V gene TRBV28 combines with J gene TRBJ1-2; D uncertain. The CDR3 sequence is 15 residues long. V was shortened by 3 bases and J by 7 bases, with 18 bases between the two germline ends. Germline V gene data show CDR1 as MDHEN and CDR2 as SYDVKM. The CDR3 DNA is TGTGCCAGCAGTTTGCGCACGGGGTTAATTGGTGGCTACACCTTC. Translation: CASSLRTGLIGGYTF.